This entry lists 5 T cell receptor beta chains sequenced from one sample in a study of T cells after posttransplantation cyclophosphamide. TCRdb's copy holds only in-frame clones and misses some; the assay was immunoSEQ multiplex PCR. The table records roughly 30,000 clones, 85% to 90% of them present only once. Material: PBMCs. These receptor sequences come from a woman between 40 and 55 years old with a blood cancer, CMV-positive, and with a related stem cell donor.

This chain links TRBV2 with TRBJ2-1; D unclear. The V end lost 8 bases, the J end lost 1 base, and 21 bases lay between the germline ends. The CDR3 runs 17 residues. Germline CDR1 SNHLY, CDR2 FYNNEI. CDR3 loop: CASPQTRSGGSYNEQFF. CDR3 sequence (DNA): TGTGCCAGCCCTCAAACCCGATCAGGTGGGTCCTACAATGAGCAGTTCTTC.

This clone was detected once. One end of the junction varies from germline; a read error may be responsible. The V call is TRBV6-5, the J call TRBJ2-1; the D is unclear. Germline V CDR1 and CDR2: MNHEY, SVGAGI. The CDR3 totals 11 residues. In DNA form, the CDR3 reads TGTGCCAGCAGTTCCTACGATGAGCAGTTCTTC. Its protein product is CASSSYDEQFF.

The CDR3 loop reads CASSPLAGGVQAQYF. For the CDR3, the DNA is TGTGCCAGCAGCCCTTTAGCGGGGGGGGTCCAGGCGCAGTATTTT. V is TRBV4-2 and J is TRBJ2-3, with TRBD2 identical over 11 bases. The length of the CDR3 is 15 residues. Germline V lookup: CDR1 LGHNA, CDR2 YNFKEQ. V shed 4 bases and J 10 bases; nucleotides not matched to a gene: 10.

This sequence joins TRBV5-1 and TRBJ2-7; maybe TRBD2 (6 bases). The CDR3 runs to 17 residues. Deletions cut 0 bases from V and 6 bases from J, with 22 bases between. Germline V gene sequence: CDR1 SGHRS, CDR2 YFSETQ. The CDR3 reads CASSLAGGTVNFLEQYF. CDR3 bases: TGCGCCAGCAGCTTGGCCGGGGGAACAGTTAATTTCCTCGAGCAGTACTTC. Full variable domain (rest looked up from reference TRBV5-1 and TRBJ2-7): KAGVTQTPRYLIKTRGQQVTLSCSPISGHRSVSWYQQTPGQGLQFLFEYFSETQRNKGNFPGRFSGRQFSNSRSEMNVSTLELGDSALYLCASSLAGGTVNFLEQYFGPGTRLTVT.

The gene calls are TRBV7-9 and TRBJ2-3; D uncertain. The CDR3 has 11 residues. V lost 8 bases, J lost 6 bases, and 9 bases lay in between. The germline V gene encodes CDR1 SEHNR and CDR2 FQNEAQ (reference sequence). As DNA, the CDR3 is TGTGCCAGCGGTCTACTGGATACGCAGTATTTT. Its translation is CASGLLDTQYF.